Each of the 16 T cell receptor beta chains below was sequenced from the same sample in a study of T cell responses to AZD1222 COVID-19 vaccine. Profiling relied on immunoSEQ multiplex PCR, and the TCRdb table lists in-frame clones only, not all of them. Here the sample spans some 86,000 clones, around 73% being singletons. This specimen was peripheral blood, taken on day 0 of AZD1222 vaccination. These receptors were obtained from an adult in good health.

The chain uses TRBV27 and TRBJ2-2, with 15 bases identical to TRBD2. This CDR3 is 17 amino acids long. The V gene's germline CDR1 is MNHEY and CDR2 SMNVEV (reference sequence). J lost 4 bases, V lost 6 bases, and 6 bases had no gene match. The CDR3 here is CASRAPGLAGGTGELFF. The CDR3 DNA is TGTGCCAGCAGGGCCCCGGGACTAGCGGGAGGCACCGGGGAGCTGTTTTTT.

The chain combines TRBV6-6 with TRBJ1-2; 8 bases are shared with TRBD1. Germline CDR1 MNHNY, CDR2 SVGAGI (reference sequence). Unmatched junction bases numbered 13, after V lost 2 bases and J lost 8 bases. This CDR3 has 16 amino acids. In DNA form, the CDR3 reads TGTGCCAGCAGTTACGGCCAGGGGGCGCGAGGAAGAGGCTACACCTTC. It encodes CASSYGQGARGRGYTF.

This chain connects TRBV12-5 to TRBJ1-6, with 9 nucleotides matching TRBD1. Per germline, CDR1 LGHNT and CDR2 FRNRAP. The CDR3 is made up of 14 amino acids. The V and J ends lost 5 bases and 11 bases, in that order; junction bases with no gene match: 7. The CDR3 bases are TGTGCTAGTGGTCCTGGACAGGGGAGGACACCCCTCCACTTT. This codes for CASGPGQGRTPLHF.

The rearrangement joins TRBV10-1 to TRBJ2-1; D remains unclear. This CDR3 comprises 15 residues. The germline gives CDR1 WNHNN, CDR2 SYGVQD (reference sequence). The ends were cut back, 0 bases at V and 0 bases at J, with 6 bases in the middle. Here the CDR3 reads CASSESSSSYNEQFF. CDR3 coding DNA: TGCGCCAGCAGTGAGTCCTCGAGCTCCTACAATGAGCAGTTCTTC.

This chain connects TRBV11-2 to TRBJ2-3; tentatively, D is TRBD1 or TRBD2 (5 bases each). The V gene's germline CDR1 is SGHAT and CDR2 FQNNGV. CDR3 length equals 14 residues. V was clipped by 3 bases and J by 9 bases, with 16 bases between them. This CDR3 is CASSLRGRPDTQYF. The CDR3, as DNA: TGTGCCAGCAGCTTGAGGGGCCGACCGGACACGCAGTATTTT.

V and J are TRBV5-5 and TRBJ1-6, with D tentatively TRBD1 (5 bases). Deletions cut 0 bases from V and 7 bases from J, with 14 bases between. CDR3 length: 16 amino acids. Germline loops: CDR1 SGHKS, CDR2 YYEKEE (reference sequence). The chain's CDR3 is CASSLGGVGTNSPLHF. As DNA, the CDR3 is TGTGCCAGCAGCTTGGGGGGCGTGGGGACCAATTCACCCCTCCACTTT.

V is TRBV19 and J is TRBJ1-1; D perhaps matches TRBD1 (6 bases). This CDR3 has 14 amino acids. CDR1 and CDR2 (germline): LNHDA, SQIVND (reference sequence). Deletions cut 5 bases from V and 3 bases from J, with 13 bases between. The DNA of the CDR3 is TGTGCCAGTAGTGCCAGGGGACGCGACACTGAAGCTTTCTTT. Residues: CASSARGRDTEAFF. Full variable domain (remainder filled in from reference TRBV19 and TRBJ1-1): DGGITQSPKYLFRKEGQNVTLSCEQNLNHDAMYWYRQDPGQGLRLIYYSQIVNDFQKGDIAEGYSVSREKKESFPLTVTSAQKNPTAFYLCASSARGRDTEAFFGQGTRLTVV.

This chain joins TRBV5-4 and TRBJ2-3; D unclear. Germline CDR1 is SGHNT and CDR2 is YYREEE (reference sequence). Trimming shortened V by 3 bases and J by 5 bases, and 4 bases separated the two germline ends. This CDR3 contains 11 residues. The CDR3 region has the DNA TGTGCCAGCAGCTCCCAAGATACGCAGTATTTT. It codes for CASSSQDTQYF.

As to this clone: At one end the junction does not follow the germline gene, possibly because of a read error. The chain carries TRBV28 and TRBJ2-5; tentatively, D is TRBD2 (6 bases). Germline assignment: CDR1 MDHEN and CDR2 SYDVKM. The CDR3 contains 15 residues. CDR3 protein: CASSLWAGRQETQYF. The CDR3 region has the DNA TGTGCCAGCAGCTTATGGGCGGGAAGGCAAGAGACCCAGTACTTC.

This rearrangement joins TRBV3-1 (or the pseudogene TRBV3-2) to TRBJ2-7, with 8 bases that match TRBD2. The V gene end was trimmed by 10 bases and the J gene end by 4 bases; junction bases not matched to a gene: 9. Germline V gives CDR1 LGHDT, CDR2 YNNKEL (reference sequence). The CDR3 is made up of 13 amino acids. CDR3 residues: CATTGAGGYEQYF. CDR3 DNA: TGTGCCACCACCGGCGCGGGGGGTTACGAGCAGTACTTC.

J is TRBJ1-3 and V is TRBV28; tentatively, D is TRBD1 (6 bases). V lost 7 bases, J lost 2 bases, and 12 bases lay in between. CDR1 is MDHEN, CDR2 SYDVKM, per germline. The CDR3 covers 14 residues. The CDR3 protein is CASILQGAGNTIYF. DNA for the CDR3: TGTGCCAGCATTCTACAGGGCGCTGGAAACACCATATATTTT.

The J gene is TRBJ2-7, the V gene TRBV30; D tentatively reads TRBD1 or TRBD2 (7 bases each). The germline gives CDR1 GTSNPN, CDR2 SVGIG (reference sequence). The CDR3 has 13 amino acids. V shed 1 base and J shed 4 bases, with 11 bases lying between them. This CDR3 is CAWSAGGGYEQYF. DNA for the CDR3: TGTGCCTGGAGTGCAGGGGGAGGGTACGAGCAGTACTTC.

The rearrangement uses TRBV29-1 and TRBJ2-3; possible D gene TRBD2, 5 bases. Trimming left V 3 bases short and J 3 bases short, with 13 bases between. The V gene's germline CDR1 is SQVTM and CDR2 ANQGSEA. CDR3 length equals 14 residues. The CDR3 bases are TGCAGCGTTGATAGAGACTATGGGACAGATACGCAGTATTTT. It yields the protein CSVDRDYGTDTQYF.

The chain combines TRBV18 with TRBJ1-2; D unclear. V lost 4 bases, J lost 6 bases, and 18 bases lay in between. There are 15 residues in the CDR3. The germline gives CDR1 KGHSH, CDR2 LQKENI. This CDR3 is CASSREMESPHGYTF. The CDR3 coding sequence is TGTGCCAGCTCACGGGAGATGGAGTCACCCCATGGCTACACCTTC.

The CDR3, as DNA: TGTGCCAGCAGCCTCCGACAGGTTGCTAATGAAAAACTGTTTTTT. Translation: CASSLRQVANEKLFF. This chain links TRBV7-2 with TRBJ1-4, with a weak D call TRBD1 (6 bases). Trimming shortened V by 5 bases and J by 3 bases, and 13 bases separated the two germline ends. This CDR3 contains 15 residues. CDR1 SGHTA and CDR2 FQGNSA come from the germline V gene.

This clone was seen more than once but under ten times. The J gene is TRBJ1-5, the V gene TRBV2, with D perhaps matching TRBD1 (6 bases). Trimming pared 5 bases from V and 3 bases from J, leaving 11 bases between. There are 14 residues in the CDR3. CDR1 and CDR2 (germline): SNHLY, FYNNEI. The CDR3 protein is CASSLGGSNQPQHF. DNA for the CDR3: TGTGCCAGCAGTTTAGGGGGTTCCAATCAGCCCCAGCATTTT.